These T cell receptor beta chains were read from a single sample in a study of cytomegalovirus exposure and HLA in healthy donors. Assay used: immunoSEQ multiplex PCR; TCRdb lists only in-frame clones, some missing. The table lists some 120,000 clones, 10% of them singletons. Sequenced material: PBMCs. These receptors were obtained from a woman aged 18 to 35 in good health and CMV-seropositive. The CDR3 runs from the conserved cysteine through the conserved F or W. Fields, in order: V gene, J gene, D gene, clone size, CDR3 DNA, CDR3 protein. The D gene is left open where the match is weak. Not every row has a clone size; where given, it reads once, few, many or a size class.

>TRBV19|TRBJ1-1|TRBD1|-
TGTGCCAGTTTTTTAGGGGCGGGACAGTCAAACACTGAAGCTTTCTTT
CASFLGAGQSNTEAFF
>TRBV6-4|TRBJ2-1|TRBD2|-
TGTGCCAGCAGTGGACTAGCGGGGAATGAGCAGTTCTTC
CASSGLAGNEQFF
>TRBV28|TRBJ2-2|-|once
TGTGCCAGCAGTTCTTGGGGCGCGAACACCGGGGAGCTGTTTTTT
CASSSWGANTGELFF
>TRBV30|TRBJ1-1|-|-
TGTGCCTGGCAAACCAGACAAGATCTAAACACTGAAGCTTTCTTT
CAWQTRQDLNTEAFF
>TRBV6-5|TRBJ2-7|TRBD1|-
TGTGCCAGCAGTTACCGGGACAGGGTCCCCTACGAGCAGTACTTC
CASSYRDRVPYEQYF
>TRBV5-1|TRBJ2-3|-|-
TGCGCCAGCAATTACATCGCTAGCGGCACAGATACGCAGTATTTT
CASNYIASGTDTQYF
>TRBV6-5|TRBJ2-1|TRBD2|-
TGTGCCAGCAGTTACTCGGGGAGGGGCTCCTACAATGAGCAGTTCTTC
CASSYSGRGSYNEQFF
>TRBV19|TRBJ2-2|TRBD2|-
TGTGCCAGTAGTGACCCGACTAGCGGGAAGGGGGAGCTGTTTTTT
CASSDPTSGKGELFF
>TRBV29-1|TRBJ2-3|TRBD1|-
TGCAGCGCAGAGGTTCGGGACAGGGGACCAGATACGCAGTATTTT
CSAEVRDRGPDTQYF
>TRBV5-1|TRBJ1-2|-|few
TGCGCCAGCAGCTTTCACAGCCTCCCTAACTATGGCTACACCTTC
CASSFHSLPNYGYTF
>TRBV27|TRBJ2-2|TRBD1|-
TGTGCCAGCAGTCTGTACCCGGGACAGGGGAATACCGGGGAGCTGTTTTTT
CASSLYPGQGNTGELFF
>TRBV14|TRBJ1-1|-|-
TGTGCCAGCAGTTTTACCAGGGGCGGTGAAGCTTTCTTT
CASSFTRGGEAFF
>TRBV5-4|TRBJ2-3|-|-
TGTGCCAGCAGCCGACAGGTGGCAGATACGCAGTATTTT
CASSRQVADTQYF
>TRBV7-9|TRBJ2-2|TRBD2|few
TGTGCCAGTACGATCCCCGGGAGGCAGGAACCCGGGGAGCTGTTTTTT
CASTIPGRQEPGELFF
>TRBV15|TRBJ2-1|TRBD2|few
TGTGCCACCAGCAGCACGACTAGCGGAGCCCCCTACAATGAGCAGTTCTTC
CATSSTTSGAPYNEQFF
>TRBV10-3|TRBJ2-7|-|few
TGTGCCATCAGTGAGTCGGGGACTTCATACTACGAGCAGTACTTC
CAISESGTSYYEQYF
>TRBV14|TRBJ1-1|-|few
TGTGCCAGCAGCCACCGTACCGGGAACACTGAAGCTTTCTTT
CASSHRTGNTEAFF
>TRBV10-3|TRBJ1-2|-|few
TGTGCCATCAGTGATCTTCAACTCTACACCTTC
CAISDLQLYTF
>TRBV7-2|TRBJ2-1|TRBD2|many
TGTGCCAGCAGCCCCTATACTAGCGGGAGGCCCTCCGAGCAGTTCTTC
CASSPYTSGRPSEQFF
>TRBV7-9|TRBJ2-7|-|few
TGTGCCAGCAGCCTATGGGAGCCCGACGAGCAGTACTTC
CASSLWEPDEQYF
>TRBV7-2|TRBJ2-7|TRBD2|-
TGTGCCAGCAGCGTGACTAGCGGGACCATCTACGAGCAGTACTTC
CASSVTSGTIYEQYF
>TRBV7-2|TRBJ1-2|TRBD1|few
TGTGCCAGCAGCTCACCGGGACAGGGGTCCTATGGCTACACCTTC
CASSSPGQGSYGYTF
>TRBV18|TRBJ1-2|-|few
TGTGCCAGCTCACCGACGACAGACTATGGCTACACCTTC
CASSPTTDYGYTF
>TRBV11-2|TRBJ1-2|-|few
TGTGCCAGCAGCCCGAACCCGGACAGCTATGGCTACACCTTC
CASSPNPDSYGYTF
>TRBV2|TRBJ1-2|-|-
TGTGCCAGCAGACAGGGAGGGGACTATGGCTACACCTTC
CASRQGGDYGYTF
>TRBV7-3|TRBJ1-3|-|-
TGTGCCAGCAGTATCGGCGGAAGCTCTGGAAACACCATATATTTT
CASSIGGSSGNTIYF
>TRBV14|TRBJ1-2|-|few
TGTGCCAGCAGCCAAGATTTACAGTCCTATGGCTACACCTTC
CASSQDLQSYGYTF
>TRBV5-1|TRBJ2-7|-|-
TGCGCCAGCAGCTTGGCCGACCCGAGGGGGGAGCAGTACTTC
CASSLADPRGEQYF
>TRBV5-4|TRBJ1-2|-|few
TGTGCCAGCAGTCTCACAGGGTCCTCTGGCTACACCTTC
CASSLTGSSGYTF
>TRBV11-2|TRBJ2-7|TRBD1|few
TGTGCCAGCAGCGCAGGACAGGATCGACTCGAGCAGTACTTC
CASSAGQDRLEQYF
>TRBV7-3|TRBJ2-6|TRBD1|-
TGTGCCAGCAGCCAGGGGGCGCTTGGGGCCAACGTCCTGACTTTC
CASSQGALGANVLTF
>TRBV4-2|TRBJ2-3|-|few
TGTGCCAGCAGCCCCTCCTCAGATACGCAGTATTTT
CASSPSSDTQYF
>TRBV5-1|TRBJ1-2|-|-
TGCGCCAGCAGTATCCGTAACTATGGCTACACCTTC
CASSIRNYGYTF
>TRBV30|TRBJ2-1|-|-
TGTGCCTGGAGAAAGCGGCTTCTTGGCCCTGAGCAGTTCTTC
CAWRKRLLGPEQFF
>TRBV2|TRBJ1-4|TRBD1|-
TGTGCCAGCAGGCGGACAGGGGGCGGCGGGGAAAAACTGTTTTTT
CASRRTGGGGEKLFF
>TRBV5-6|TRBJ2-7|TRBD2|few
TGTGCCAGCAGCCCCGGGACTAGGGATTCCTACGAGCAGTACTTC
CASSPGTRDSYEQYF
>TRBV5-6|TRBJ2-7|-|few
TGTGCCAGCAGCATGCTAGACAGGGAGGACGAGCAGTACTTC
CASSMLDREDEQYF
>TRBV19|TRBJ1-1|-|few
TGTGCCAGTAGTATAGTCCCAGGTCGAACTGAAGCTTTCTTT
CASSIVPGRTEAFF